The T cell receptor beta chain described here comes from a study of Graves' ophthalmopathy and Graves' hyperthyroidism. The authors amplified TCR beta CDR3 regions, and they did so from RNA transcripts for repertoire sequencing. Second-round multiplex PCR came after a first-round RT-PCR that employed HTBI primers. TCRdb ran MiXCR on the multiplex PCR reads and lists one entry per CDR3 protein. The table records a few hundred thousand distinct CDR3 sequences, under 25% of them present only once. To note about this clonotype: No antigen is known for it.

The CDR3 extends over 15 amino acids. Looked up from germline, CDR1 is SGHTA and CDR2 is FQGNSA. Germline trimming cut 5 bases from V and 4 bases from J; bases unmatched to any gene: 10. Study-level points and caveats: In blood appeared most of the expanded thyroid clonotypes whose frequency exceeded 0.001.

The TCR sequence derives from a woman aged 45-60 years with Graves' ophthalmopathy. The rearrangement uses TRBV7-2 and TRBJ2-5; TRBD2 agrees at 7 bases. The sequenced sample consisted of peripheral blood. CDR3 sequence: CASSPGVSGPETQYF. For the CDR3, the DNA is TGTGCCAGCAGCCCCGGTGTTAGCGGGCCAGAGACCCAGTACTTC. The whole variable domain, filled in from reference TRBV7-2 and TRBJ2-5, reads GAGVSQSPSNKVTEKGKDVELRCDPISGHTALYWYRQSLGQGLEFLIYFQGNSAPDKSGLPSDRFSAERTGGSVSTLTIQRTQQEDSAVYLCASSPGVSGPETQYFGPGTRLLVL.